The clone carrying this T cell receptor (beta chain) was observed at least ten times. CDR3 length: 13 residues. The germline V gene encodes CDR1 SNHLY and CDR2 FYNNEI. V gave up 4 bases and J gave up 8 bases; unmatched junction bases: 4. The data originate from a study of T cells in Graves' hyperthyroidism and ophthalmopathy. Using RNA transcripts as the source, TCR beta CDR3 regions were amplified. First-round RT-PCR of the TCR CDR3 relied on the HTBI primer set. Via MiXCR, TCRdb re-called the multiplex PCR reads, giving one row per CDR3 protein. The sample consists of roughly 630,000 distinct CDR3 sequences, around a sixth of them appearing once.

This receptor was obtained from a woman in her twenties or thirties with Graves' hyperthyroidism. The source material was blood. The V and J genes are TRBV2 and TRBJ2-1; 8 bases align to TRBD2. The CDR3, as DNA: TGTGCCAGCAGTGTGAGACTAGCGCATGAGCAGTTCTTC. This sequence encodes CASSVRLAHEQFF.